This is a list of T cell receptor beta chains from one sample in a study of CD8 T cell repertoires and HIV-1 epitope variants. Profiling relied on immunoSEQ multiplex PCR, and the TCRdb table lists in-frame clones only, not all of them. The profile shows a few thousand clones, around two thirds of them singletons. These TCRs are of unknown antigen specificity. The specimen sequenced was cultured CD8+ T cells derived from PBMCs. The source is a male donor with HIV. Both conserved end residues are part of each CDR3. Each record gives: D gene, V gene, J gene, clone size, CDR3 DNA, CDR3 protein. D genes are given only for firm matches. The size field is filled for only some rows; it gives once, few, many or a size class.

-	TRBV7-9	TRBJ1-1	-	TGTGCCAGCAGCTTAGCGGGGGGCCATTTGGGGTATAACACTGAAGCTTTCTTT	CASSLAGGHLGYNTEAFF
-	TRBV28	TRBJ2-7	-	TGTGCCAGCAGCTCCCCCATTAATAGGCCCTACGAGCAGTACTTC	CASSSPINRPYEQYF
-	TRBV6-5	TRBJ1-1	-	TGTGCCAGCATCGAGGGGGGGGCGGCGAACACTGAAGCTTTCTTT	CASIEGGAANTEAFF
-	TRBV28	TRBJ1-1	-	TGTGCCAGCAGCACCAGACTGAACACTGAAGCTTTCTTT	CASSTRLNTEAFF
-	TRBV11-2	TRBJ2-1	once	TGTGCCAGCAGCTTGGGATCCCACAATGAGCAGTTCTTC	CASSLGSHNEQFF
TRBD2	TRBV4-2	TRBJ2-1	-	TGTGCCAGCAGCCAAGTCGGGACTAGCGATGAGCAGTTCTTC	CASSQVGTSDEQFF
-	TRBV29-1	TRBJ2-1	-	TGCAGCGTTGATGACAATGAGCAGTTCTTC	CSVDDNEQFF
-	TRBV14	TRBJ1-6	few	TGTGCCAGCAGCCAAGAGTGGGGGGCCTATAATTCACCCCTCCACTTT	CASSQEWGAYNSPLHF
-	TRBV13	TRBJ2-7	few	TGTGCCAGCAGTTCAGATGTCTCGGCCTACGAGCAGTACTTC	CASSSDVSAYEQYF
-	TRBV27	TRBJ1-4	-	TGTGCCAGCAGTTTTGTCACTGGGGGAGTCGAAAAACTGTTTTTT	CASSFVTGGVEKLFF
TRBD2	TRBV11-3	TRBJ2-7	-	TGTGCCAGCAGCTTAGGACTAGCGGGCCGCACTGACTACGAGCAGTACTTC	CASSLGLAGRTDYEQYF
-	TRBV7-8	TRBJ2-1	few	TGTGCCAGCAGCTTAACACAGGGCCCCTCGGATGAGCAGTTCTTC	CASSLTQGPSDEQFF
-	TRBV19	TRBJ1-1	-	TGTGCCAGTATAGGGTGGCTCAGTGGGACTGAAGCTTTCTTT	CASIGWLSGTEAFF
-	TRBV29-1	TRBJ1-3	-	TGCAGCGTCCCCCTTGGGAACACCATATATTTT	CSVPLGNTIYF
-	TRBV4-2	TRBJ1-2	-	TGTGCCAGCAGCCAAAAGGGCCCTACCACTAACTATGGCTACACCTTC	CASSQKGPTTNYGYTF
TRBD2	TRBV19	TRBJ2-2	-	TGTGCCAGTGGGGGGGGGTACACCGGGGAGCTGTTTTTT	CASGGGYTGELFF
-	TRBV6-5	TRBJ2-5	-	TGTGCCAGCAGAGCATTAGGGGAGAAAGAGACCCAGTACTTC	CASRALGEKETQYF
-	TRBV6-5	TRBJ1-5	medium-sized	TGTGCCTGCCGTTCGGGGGGCGTACAGCCCCAGCATTTT	CACRSGGVQPQHF
-	TRBV7-9	TRBJ1-2	-	TGTGCCAGCAGCTACTTGACAGACTATGGCTACACCTTC	CASSYLTDYGYTF
-	TRBV6-5	TRBJ2-7	-	TGTGCCAGCAGCCCAGCGGGCTATAACGAGCAGTACTTC	CASSPAGYNEQYF
-	TRBV2	TRBJ1-1	-	TGTGCCAGCAGTCAAGGGGGGCAGGGAATGAACACTGAAGCTTTCTTT	CASSQGGQGMNTEAFF
-	TRBV6-5	TRBJ2-3	few	TGTGCCAGCAGTCCTGGACTGAGAGACGGTACGCAGTATTTT	CASSPGLRDGTQYF
-	TRBV6-1	TRBJ1-1	-	TGTGCCAGCAGTGAAGAGGGGAGGGTCACTGAAGCTTTCTTT	CASSEEGRVTEAFF
TRBD2	TRBV5-1	TRBJ2-5	-	TGCGCCAGCAGCAGAACTAGCGGGGGGAGGGAGACCCAGTACTTC	CASSRTSGGRETQYF
-	TRBV5-1	TRBJ2-1	-	TGCGCCAGCAGCTTGGGCGAAGCCTACAATGAGCAGTTCTTC	CASSLGEAYNEQFF
-	TRBV11-2	TRBJ2-3	-	TGTGCCAGCAGCGTCGACGGGGGCGGATTGGATACGCAGTATTTT	CASSVDGGGLDTQYF
TRBD1	TRBV28	TRBJ1-1	medium-sized	TGTGCCAGCAGTCCCATTGGGACAGGAGAAGCTTTCTTT	CASSPIGTGEAFF
-	TRBV28	TRBJ2-7	-	TGTGCCAGCAGCCCCCCGGACAGCTACGAGCAGTACTTC	CASSPPDSYEQYF
TRBD2	TRBV2	TRBJ2-1	-	TGTGCCAGCAGTCTCTCCGGACTAGCGGGAGTCGACAATGAGCAGTTCTTC	CASSLSGLAGVDNEQFF
-	TRBV7-8	TRBJ1-1	few	TGTGCCAGCAGCCCCGGCCTCGGTGGAGTAGGTGAAGCTTTCTTT	CASSPGLGGVGEAFF
-	TRBV5-3	TRBJ2-2	-	TGTGCCAGAAGCTTGGTTCGTAGCACCGGGGAGCTGTTTTTT	CARSLVRSTGELFF
TRBD2	TRBV7-2	TRBJ2-1	-	TGTGCCAGCAGTCGGGGGACTACTTCCTACAATGAGCAGTTCTTC	CASSRGTTSYNEQFF
TRBD2	TRBV13	TRBJ2-7	-	TGTGCCAGCAGCTTCCAGCGGGGGACCTACGAGCAGTACTTC	CASSFQRGTYEQYF
-	TRBV13	TRBJ2-2	-	TGTGCCAGCAGCCTCCGGGACATGACCGGGGAGCTGTTTTTT	CASSLRDMTGELFF
-	TRBV5-6	TRBJ2-5	-	TGTGCCAGCAGCTTGGGACGGAGACAAGAGACCCAGTACTTC	CASSLGRRQETQYF
TRBD1	TRBV13	TRBJ2-2	-	TGTGCCAGCAGCTGGGTCGGGGACAGGGACCTCACCGGGGAGCTGTTTTTT	CASSWVGDRDLTGELFF
TRBD2	TRBV19	TRBJ2-7	-	TGTGCCAGTAGTACGCCGGGAGGCGAGCAGTACTTC	CASSTPGGEQYF
TRBD2	TRBV7-2	TRBJ2-5	-	TGTGCCAGCAGCGTACTAGCGGGGGAGACGGAGGAGACCCAGTACTTC	CASSVLAGETEETQYF
TRBD2	TRBV5-1	TRBJ2-3	few	TGCGCCAGCAGCGCCGGGACTACCGGTGCAGATACGCAGTATTTT	CASSAGTTGADTQYF
TRBD2	TRBV6-1	TRBJ2-1	-	TGTGCCAGCAGTGGACTAGCGGGCCGCTCGAGCGGTGAGCAGTTCTTC	CASSGLAGRSSGEQFF
-	TRBV5-1	TRBJ1-2	few	TGCGCCAGCAGCTTGGCTACAGGGTCTGGTGGCTACACCTTC	CASSLATGSGGYTF
TRBD2	TRBV6-8	TRBJ2-7	-	TGTGCCAGCGAGGGGGGGTTCCTAGCGGGAGACCTCTACGAGCAGTACTTC	CASEGGFLAGDLYEQYF
TRBD1	TRBV30	TRBJ1-5	-	TGTGCCTGGAGTGTTAGGGGGCTTCAGCCCCAGCATTTT	CAWSVRGLQPQHF
TRBD2	TRBV4-3	TRBJ2-1	-	TGCGCCAGCAGCCGGACTAGCGGGGGGGATTACAATGAGCAGTTCTTC	CASSRTSGGDYNEQFF
TRBD1	TRBV27	TRBJ2-1	-	TGTGCCAGCAGTTACAGGGGCTCCTACAATGAGCAGTTCTTC	CASSYRGSYNEQFF
-	TRBV27	TRBJ1-5	-	TGTGCCAGCAGTTTATCGGAAAGCAATCAGCCCCAGCATTTT	CASSLSESNQPQHF
TRBD1	TRBV29-1	TRBJ1-1	-	TGCAGCGTTGCAGGGGGCCGAGCGAACACTGAAGCTTTCTTT	CSVAGGRANTEAFF
-	TRBV6-1	TRBJ1-1	-	TGTGCCAGCAGCCAGGGGTCCACAGCTTTCTTT	CASSQGSTAFF
TRBD1	TRBV27	TRBJ2-7	-	TGTGCCAGCAGCTTACAGGGGTCCTACGAGCAGTACTTC	CASSLQGSYEQYF
-	TRBV27	TRBJ2-1	-	TGTGCCAGCAGATTCCACAATGAGCAGTTCTTC	CASRFHNEQFF
TRBD2	TRBV19	TRBJ2-5	-	TGTGCCAGTAGTATCGGGAGGGGAGAGACCCAGTACTTC	CASSIGRGETQYF
-	TRBV10-1	TRBJ2-1	-	TGCGCCAGCCAACCCACCCAAGACAATGAGCAGTTCTTC	CASQPTQDNEQFF
-	TRBV29-1	TRBJ2-2	-	TGCAGCGCCGACCGAGGGGTGGGGCACACCGGGGAGCTGTTTTTT	CSADRGVGHTGELFF
TRBD2	TRBV10-3	TRBJ2-1	-	TGTGCCATTTCCATGGGACTAGCGGGGTCCTACAATGAGCAGTTCTTC	CAISMGLAGSYNEQFF
TRBD2	TRBV28	TRBJ2-1	-	TGTGCCAGCAGTTTAGGTACCCTGGCGGGAGGTTTGGTAAATGAGCAGTTCTTC	CASSLGTLAGGLVNEQFF
-	TRBV7-8	TRBJ2-1	-	TGTGCCAGCAGCTCGGATATGAGCTCCTACAATGAGCAGTTCTTC	CASSSDMSSYNEQFF